Listed here is a single T cell receptor (beta chain). It lacks a known antigen. No much larger clone exists at a distance of one base, and base qualities are not known. TCRbeta CDR3 regions were amplified from genomic DNA using the immunoSEQ Assay, a bias-controlled multiplex PCR. The paper's data handling went like this. Nucleated cell counts per sample were estimated from amplification of reference gene primers within the assay. Sequence reads were collapsed and filtered to measure the absolute abundance of every unique TCRbeta CDR3 rearrangement. For each sample, productive Simpson clonality was calculated as the square root of Simpson's diversity index across productive rearrangements. TCRdb took over this immuneACCESS table, retaining in-frame rearrangements with V and J assigned. Such tables are incomplete; in checked studies, under half of the missing clones stem from an unresolved V gene, and the remainder is unexplained. V, J and clone size are those of that table, while D and trimming were read from the DNA. This sample is represented by roughly 79,000 clones; 75% to 90% of them were singletons. About 5.6% of the sample lies in the top ten.

This record belongs to a study of blood T cell repertoires in COVID-19 (dated by TCRdb to 2018 to 2021). Regarding the study in general: Samples from collaborators originated in the United States, Italy and Spain and spanned both the acute and convalescent phases of COVID-19. The repertoires were made available in a free public database intended to serve as a resource for research on the immune response to SARS-CoV-2. The prospective study material was composed of cDNA or gDNA derived from T cells, B-cell-depleted T cells, or PBMCs. Deeply sampled blood TCRbeta repertoires from subjects exposed to, actively infected with, or recovered from COVID-19 were included in the dataset. Where HLA class I and class II types were available, the types were taken from metadata supplied by the sample provider, not from assay-based typing. Samples came from the ongoing ImmuneRACE study (first 160 participants) plus 1,254 subjects from 6 global collaborators. Nearly every sample came with metadata listing a de-identified subject ID, COVID-19 status, age in years and sex. The investigation overall reported the following: The quantity of clinical and demographic metadata differed by source and by participant and was supplied without curation.

Collaborating institutions collected whole blood in K2EDTA tubes following their own protocols. For TCRbeta analysis, collaborators shipped samples as frozen whole blood, isolated PBMCs, or DNA extracted from either of those sample types. The CDR3 holds 14 amino acids from the cysteine to the phenylalanine. Just CDR3 DNA is preserved here, 42 bases in frame from base 1. V and J are trimmed by 5 bases and 6 bases, and the gene matches miss 5 bases of the junction. Taken from the germline V gene, the CDR1 and CDR2 loops are ENHRY and SYGVKD. Here the chain combines TRBV10-3 and TRBJ1-1, and TRBD1 matches 11 of the central bases. This sequence was found in a man in his 60s with active or convalescent COVID-19. Sequenced input: peripheral blood. The CDR3 reads CAISPDRGHAEAFF. The sequenced DNA: TGTGCCATCAGTCCGGACAGGGGGCACGCTGAAGCTTTCTTT.